In this sample, the clone carrying this T cell receptor (beta chain) turned up a few times. Its antigen is still unknown. TCR alpha and beta CDR3 regions were amplified from RNA using iRepertoire nested multiplex PCR. One-step reverse transcription and amplification started from roughly 100-400 ng of tissue mRNA or PBMC total RNA. One entry per CDR3 protein, called by TCRdb with MiXCR from the multiplex PCR reads. The table shows 100,000 to 150,000 distinct CDR3 sequences, with more than 20% occurring only once. The data were obtained in a study of glioma-infiltrating T cells. The trim removed 3 bases at V and 6 bases at J, leaving 5 bases unmatched. Germline loops: CDR1 SQVTM, CDR2 ANQGSEA. The CDR3 sequence is 14 residues long. Findings and caveats of the study: Gliomas, especially low-grade, showed above-expected tissue-blood divergence; non-neoplastic patients showed below. Only very few CDR3 sequences appeared in both tissue and blood.

V gene TRBV29-1 combines with J gene TRBJ2-1; 10 bases line up with TRBD2. Sequencing used glioma tissue, nonneoplastic brain tissue, or PBMCs (not recorded which). The TCR was taken from a human donor with low-grade glioma or glioblastoma, undergoing nonglioma brain surgery, or in good health (not recorded which). The CDR3 coding sequence is TGCAGCGTTGATCCTAGCGGGAGCGGCAATGAGCAGTTCTTC. Encoded protein: CSVDPSGSGNEQFF.